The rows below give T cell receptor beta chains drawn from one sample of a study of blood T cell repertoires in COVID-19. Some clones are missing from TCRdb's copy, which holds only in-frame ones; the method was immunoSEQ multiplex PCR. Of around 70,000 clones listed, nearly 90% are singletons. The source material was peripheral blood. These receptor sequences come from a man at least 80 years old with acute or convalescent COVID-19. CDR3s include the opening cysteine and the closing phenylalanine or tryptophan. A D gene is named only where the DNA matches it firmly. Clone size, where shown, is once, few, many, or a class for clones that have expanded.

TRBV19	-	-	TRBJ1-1	TGTGCCAGTAGTATGAGGGGGACTGAAGCTTTCTTT	CASSMRGTEAFF
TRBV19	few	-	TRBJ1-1	TGTGCCAGTAGTATGAGGAGTACTGAAGCTTTCTTT	CASSMRSTEAFF
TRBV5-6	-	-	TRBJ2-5	TGTGCCAGCAGCTTGTATCCGGGGTTGGGAGAGACCCAGTACTTC	CASSLYPGLGETQYF
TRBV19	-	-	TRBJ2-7	TGTGCCAGTGCCGGACAGGCGACTAGCTCCTACGAGCAGTACTTC	CASAGQATSSYEQYF
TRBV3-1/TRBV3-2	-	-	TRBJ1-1	TGTGCCAGCAGCCAACAGGGAAGAGCCACTGAAGCTTTCTTT	CASSQQGRATEAFF
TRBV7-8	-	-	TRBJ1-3	TGTGCCAGCAGCTTAGGGGGGACTGCCTCTGGAAACACCATATATTTT	CASSLGGTASGNTIYF
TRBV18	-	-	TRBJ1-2	TGTGCCAGCTCACTGGACGGGAATCTTCTTGGCTACACCTTC	CASSLDGNLLGYTF
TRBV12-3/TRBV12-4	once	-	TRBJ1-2	TGTGCCAGCAGTTTTCACAGGGTGGGGGGCTACACCTTC	CASSFHRVGGYTF
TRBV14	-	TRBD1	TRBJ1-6	TGTGCCAGCAGCCCAGGGGGTGATTCACCCCTCCACTTT	CASSPGGDSPLHF
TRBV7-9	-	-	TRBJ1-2	TGTGCCAGCAGCGAAACAGAGTATGGCTACACCTTC	CASSETEYGYTF
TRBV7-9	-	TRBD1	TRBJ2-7	TGTGCCAGCAACAACCGGGACAGCTACGAGCAGTACTTC	CASNNRDSYEQYF
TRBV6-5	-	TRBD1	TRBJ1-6	TGTGCCAGCAGAGAGCCGGGACAGTATAATTCACCCCTCCACTTT	CASREPGQYNSPLHF
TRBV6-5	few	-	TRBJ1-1	TGTGCCAGCAGTCTCGAGGAGCACACTGAAGCTTTCTTT	CASSLEEHTEAFF
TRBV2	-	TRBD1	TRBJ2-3	TGTGCCAGCCAGGTCTTGACAGGGACAAGCACAGATACGCAGTATTTT	CASQVLTGTSTDTQYF
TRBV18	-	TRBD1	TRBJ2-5	TGTGCCAGCTCACCACCGATGGGACAGGGACCCCGTGGGGAGACCCAGTACTTC	CASSPPMGQGPRGETQYF
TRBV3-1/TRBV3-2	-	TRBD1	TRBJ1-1	TGTGCCAGCAGCCCAGGGGACAGGGGGGGCACTGAAGCTTTCTTT	CASSPGDRGGTEAFF
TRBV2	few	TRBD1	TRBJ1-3	TGTGCCAGCACGGACCGGGACAGGTCTAACACCATATATTTT	CASTDRDRSNTIYF
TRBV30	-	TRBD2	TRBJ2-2	TGTGCCTGGAGTGTCCCCGTTAGCGGGAGGGACGACACCGGGGAGCTGTTTTTT	CAWSVPVSGRDDTGELFF
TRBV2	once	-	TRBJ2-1	TGTGCCAGCAGTGAGCCCCCGGGAGTAACCTACAATGAGCAGTTCTTC	CASSEPPGVTYNEQFF
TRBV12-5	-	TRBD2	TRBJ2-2	TGTGCTAGTGGTTTGGGGACTAGCGGGGCCACCGGGGAGCTGTTTTTT	CASGLGTSGATGELFF
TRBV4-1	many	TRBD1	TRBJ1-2	TGCGCCAGCAGCCTTGAACAGGGGACGTTTGGGGGCTACACCTTC	CASSLEQGTFGGYTF
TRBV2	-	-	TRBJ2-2	TGTGCCAGCAGTCTGACAGAGGCGAACACCGGGGAGCTGTTTTTT	CASSLTEANTGELFF
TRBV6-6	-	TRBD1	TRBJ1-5	TGTGCCAGCAGTCCACAACGGGACAGAATCAATCAGCCCCAGCATTTT	CASSPQRDRINQPQHF
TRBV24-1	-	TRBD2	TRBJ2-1	TGTGCCACCAGTACCGGGACTACGTTATACAATGAGCAGTTCTTC	CATSTGTTLYNEQFF
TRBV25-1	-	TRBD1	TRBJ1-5	TGTGCCAGTGCCCCGGGACAGGGGTTTTATAGCAATCAGCCCCAGCATTTT	CASAPGQGFYSNQPQHF
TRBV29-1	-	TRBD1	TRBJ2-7	TGCAGCGTCACGGACAGGGCCACCTACGAGCAGTACTTC	CSVTDRATYEQYF
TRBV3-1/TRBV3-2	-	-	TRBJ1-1	TGTGCCAGCAGCCCTCAGTGGGGGCCGAACACTGAAGCTTTCTTT	CASSPQWGPNTEAFF
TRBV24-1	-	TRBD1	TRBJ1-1	TGTGCCACCAGTGATCCAAGGACAGGGGACACTGAAGCTTTCTTT	CATSDPRTGDTEAFF
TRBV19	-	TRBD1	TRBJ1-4	TGTGCCAGTATGGAGACAGGGGATGAAAAACTGTTTTTT	CASMETGDEKLFF
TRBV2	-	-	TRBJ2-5	TGTGCCTCGTGGCCCTACCAAGAGACCCAGTACTTC	CASWPYQETQYF
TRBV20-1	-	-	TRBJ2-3	TGCAGTGCTAGTGTGGTAACTAGCACAGATACGCAGTATTTT	CSASVVTSTDTQYF
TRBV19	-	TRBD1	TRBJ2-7	TGTGCCAGTAGTAGTCGCTCGGACAGGGGTTCCTACGAGCAGTACTTC	CASSSRSDRGSYEQYF
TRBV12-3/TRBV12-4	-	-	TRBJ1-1	TGTGCCAGCAGTTTTACCAGGAACACTGAAGCTTTCTTT	CASSFTRNTEAFF
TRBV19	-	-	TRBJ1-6	TGTGCCAGTAAAATGTTCGATTCACCCCTCCACTTT	CASKMFDSPLHF
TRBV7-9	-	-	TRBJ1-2	TGTGCCAGCAGCTTAGGGACAGCTAACTATGGCTACACCTTC	CASSLGTANYGYTF
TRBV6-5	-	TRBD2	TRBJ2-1	TGTGCCAGCAGTTTTAGGGTCAAGGGAGGGAATGAGCAGTTCTTC	CASSFRVKGGNEQFF
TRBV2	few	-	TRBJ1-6	TGTGCCGGACGGGGACTGGGAAATTCACCCCTCCACTTT	CAGRGLGNSPLHF
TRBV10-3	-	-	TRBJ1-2	TGTGCCGCGCAGGGGCTGGACTATGGCTACACCTTC	CAAQGLDYGYTF
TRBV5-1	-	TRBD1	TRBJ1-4	TGCGCCAGCAGCTCTAGGACAGGGGGTATTGAAAAACTGTTTTTT	CASSSRTGGIEKLFF
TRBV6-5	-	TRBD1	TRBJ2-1	TGTGCCAGCACCCTAGACAGGGGCTATAACAATGAGCAGTTCTTC	CASTLDRGYNNEQFF
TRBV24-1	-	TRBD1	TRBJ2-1	TGTGCCACCAGTGATTGGACAGGGAAGAACGATGAGCAGTTCTTC	CATSDWTGKNDEQFF
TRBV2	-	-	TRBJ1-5	TGTGCCGGTCGAGGGTTTTCAGGGCCCCAGCATTTT	CAGRGFSGPQHF